Listed below are T cell receptor beta chains from one sample, sequenced in a study of cytomegalovirus exposure and HLA in healthy donors. Measured with immunoSEQ multiplex PCR; TCRdb has only the in-frame clones, and not every one. The table lists around 210,000 clones, 70% to 90% of them singletons, with roughly 0.26% in the top ten. Sequencing input: PBMCs. The receptors shown here come from a girl aged 2 to 9 in good health and CMV-seronegative. Each CDR3 is given with its conserved first and last residue. The D gene is left open where the match is weak. Not all rows give a size; the values are once, few, many and, for expanded clones, a class.

TRBD1	TRBV25-1	NA	TRBJ2-7	15	CASSLGTGRSYEQYF	TGTGCCAGCAGTCTCGGGACAGGCCGCTCCTACGAGCAGTACTTC
TRBD2	TRBV6-1	NA	TRBJ2-1	15	CASADTGGAINEQFF	TGTGCCAGCGCTGACACGGGGGGGGCCATCAATGAGCAGTTCTTC
TRBD2	TRBV19	NA	TRBJ2-7	15	CASRHRLAEPYEQYF	TGTGCCAGTAGACACAGACTAGCGGAGCCTTACGAGCAGTACTTC
TRBD1	TRBV6-5	NA	TRBJ2-7	13	CASSWDSSYEQYF	TGTGCCAGCAGTTGGGACAGCTCCTACGAGCAGTACTTC
TRBD1	TRBV4-1	NA	TRBJ1-6	17	CASSQDLGQGKGSPLHF	TGCGCCAGCAGCCAAGATCTGGGACAGGGAAAGGGGTCACCCCTCCACTTT
TRBD1	TRBV30	NA	TRBJ2-6	19	CAWSALGQGYTSGANVLTF	TGTGCCTGGAGTGCCCTCGGACAGGGTTATACCTCTGGGGCCAACGTCCTGACTTTC
NA	TRBV18	NA	TRBJ2-3	15	CASSPSQGNADTQYF	TGTGCCAGCTCACCGTCCCAGGGGAACGCAGATACGCAGTATTTT
TRBD1	TRBV7-9	once	TRBJ1-1	16	CASSLFGGTGGTEAFF	TGTGCCAGCAGCTTATTTGGCGGGACAGGGGGCACTGAAGCTTTCTTT
TRBD2	TRBV18	NA	TRBJ2-1	16	CASSPLAAISYNEQFF	TGTGCCAGCTCGCCCCTAGCGGCGATCTCCTACAATGAGCAGTTCTTC
TRBD1	TRBV4-2	NA	TRBJ1-1	18	CASSQEGAGGNFNTEAFF	TGTGCCAGCAGCCAAGAGGGAGCAGGGGGCAATTTTAACACTGAAGCTTTCTTT
NA	TRBV18	NA	TRBJ2-7	16	CASSPIEGELTYEQYF	TGTGCCAGCTCACCAATCGAAGGGGAACTGACCTACGAGCAGTACTTC
TRBD1	TRBV7-9	few	TRBJ1-2	14	CASSLGQGAYGYTF	TGTGCCAGCAGCTTAGGCCAGGGGGCCTATGGCTACACCTTC
NA	TRBV12-2	NA	TRBJ1-2	18	CASRPKTGEGPANYGYTF	TGTGCAAGTCGCCCCAAAACAGGGGAAGGACCGGCTAACTATGGCTACACCTTC
TRBD1	TRBV10-3	NA	TRBJ2-7	14	CAISSGQGSYEQYF	TGTGCCATCTCCTCGGGACAGGGGTCCTACGAGCAGTACTTC
TRBD2	TRBV6-5	once	TRBJ2-3	14	CASRGTSYADTQYF	TGTGCCAGCAGAGGGACTAGTTACGCAGATACGCAGTATTTT
NA	TRBV2	NA	TRBJ1-1	12	CASIIRGTEAFF	TGTGCCAGCATTATAAGGGGAACTGAAGCTTTCTTT
NA	TRBV30	NA	TRBJ1-1	12	CAWSDFNTEAFF	TGTGCCTGGAGTGACTTTAACACTGAAGCTTTCTTT
NA	TRBV25-1	once	TRBJ1-6	17	CASSDGAESSYNSPLHF	TGTGCCAGCAGTGATGGGGCAGAGAGCTCCTATAATTCACCCCTCCACTTT
TRBD2	TRBV29-1	NA	TRBJ2-7	14	CSVWTSETAYEQYF	TGCAGCGTCTGGACTAGCGAAACCGCCTACGAGCAGTACTTC
TRBD1	TRBV30	NA	TRBJ2-7	13	CAWTPTGVHEQYF	TGTGCCTGGACCCCCACAGGGGTCCACGAGCAGTACTTC
TRBD2	TRBV6-1	NA	TRBJ2-2	16	CASSEEALAGAGELFF	TGTGCCAGCAGTGAAGAAGCGTTAGCGGGAGCCGGGGAGCTGTTTTTT